Listed below are T cell receptor beta chains from one sample, sequenced in a study of human T cells and chemical hapten exposure. MiXCR, run by TCRdb on the RACE reads, gives a single entry per CDR3 protein. The repertoire holds approximately 100,000 distinct CDR3 sequences, with 9.5% to 12% as singletons. Sample: whole blood, taken in connection with sensitization to the hapten diphenylcyclopropenone (DPC). The receptor source for this set is a woman aged 40-49 years with alopecia areata. Some clones in this sample may be carry-over from other donors' samples. CDR3s leave out the opening cysteine and the closing phenylalanine or tryptophan. Each record gives: J gene, V gene, CDR3 protein.

j_gene: TRBJ1-5; v_gene: TRBV6-5; CDR3aa: ASRVTSGVSNQPQH
j_gene: TRBJ2-1; v_gene: TRBV7-2; CDR3aa: ASSLEMTSGNEQF
j_gene: TRBJ2-5; v_gene: TRBV6-2/TRBV6-3; CDR3aa: ASRTTGGTQETQY
j_gene: TRBJ2-7; v_gene: TRBV20-1; CDR3aa: SAPPPGQGAYEQY
j_gene: TRBJ1-5; v_gene: TRBV24-1; CDR3aa: ATSDLQGKRHGIANQPQH
j_gene: TRBJ2-1; v_gene: TRBV27; CDR3aa: ASGTGGSSYNEQF
j_gene: TRBJ2-7; v_gene: TRBV11-2; CDR3aa: ASSSQGIEQY
j_gene: TRBJ2-4; v_gene: TRBV30; CDR3aa: AWSRQISEPQY
j_gene: TRBJ2-1; v_gene: TRBV19; CDR3aa: ASTSGGHLYNEQF
j_gene: TRBJ1-1; v_gene: TRBV3-1; CDR3aa: ASSPSPGPEAF
j_gene: TRBJ1-1; v_gene: TRBV3-1; CDR3aa: ASSQGLQGSRTEAF
j_gene: TRBJ2-3; v_gene: TRBV18; CDR3aa: ASSPPSTGDTQY
j_gene: TRBJ2-2; v_gene: TRBV9; CDR3aa: ASSVGIGGELF
j_gene: TRBJ2-2; v_gene: TRBV7-2; CDR3aa: ASSLGAAGFTGELF
j_gene: TRBJ2-3; v_gene: TRBV6-6; CDR3aa: ASSYSPLTLAESTDTQY
j_gene: TRBJ2-7; v_gene: TRBV6-1; CDR3aa: ASSVGTGGYEQY
j_gene: TRBJ1-1; v_gene: TRBV2; CDR3aa: ASSEAGGGAEAF
j_gene: TRBJ2-3; v_gene: TRBV6-1; CDR3aa: ASSEAGWGRSTDTQY
j_gene: TRBJ1-4; v_gene: TRBV28; CDR3aa: ASNARDAGEKLF
j_gene: TRBJ1-3; v_gene: TRBV6-5; CDR3aa: ASSHWTGGSGNTIY
j_gene: TRBJ2-2; v_gene: TRBV4-3; CDR3aa: ASSQDGRGGELF
j_gene: TRBJ1-5; v_gene: TRBV7-8; CDR3aa: ASSLRGTPNSNQPQH
j_gene: TRBJ1-5; v_gene: TRBV7-9; CDR3aa: ASSSRTDQQPQH
j_gene: TRBJ1-6; v_gene: TRBV30; CDR3aa: AWRRNRDSPLH
j_gene: TRBJ1-1; v_gene: TRBV6-2/TRBV6-3; CDR3aa: ASSDGTASRTGEAF
j_gene: TRBJ2-5; v_gene: TRBV7-9; CDR3aa: ASSRGQAETQY
j_gene: TRBJ1-1; v_gene: TRBV6-6; CDR3aa: ASSLPGNTEAF
j_gene: TRBJ2-7; v_gene: TRBV11-2; CDR3aa: ASSQRGDGTSYEQY
j_gene: TRBJ2-3; v_gene: TRBV4-3; CDR3aa: ASSQESLAVADTQY
j_gene: TRBJ2-7; v_gene: TRBV27; CDR3aa: ASTSRPEGQGTYEQY
j_gene: TRBJ1-5; v_gene: TRBV28; CDR3aa: ASRLQGERPQH
j_gene: TRBJ2-4; v_gene: TRBV2; CDR3aa: ASSAQGSQNIQY
j_gene: TRBJ1-1; v_gene: TRBV28; CDR3aa: ASSLGVGGADEAF
j_gene: TRBJ2-7; v_gene: TRBV6-6; CDR3aa: ASSPGTGVPYEQY
j_gene: TRBJ2-3; v_gene: TRBV20-1; CDR3aa: SAPDGAVSTDTQY
j_gene: TRBJ1-2; v_gene: TRBV28; CDR3aa: ASRPPEDYGYT
j_gene: TRBJ1-2; v_gene: TRBV18; CDR3aa: ASSPPTSVVSYGYT
j_gene: TRBJ2-4; v_gene: TRBV5-4; CDR3aa: ASSFGGRAIQY
j_gene: TRBJ2-5; v_gene: TRBV7-9; CDR3aa: ASSLGDRGIQETQY
j_gene: TRBJ1-2; v_gene: TRBV7-2; CDR3aa: ASTLHRGGYT
j_gene: TRBJ2-3; v_gene: TRBV7-6; CDR3aa: ASRVIARTDTQY
j_gene: TRBJ2-4; v_gene: TRBV4-3; CDR3aa: ASSQEGSAGSKNIQY
j_gene: TRBJ1-6; v_gene: TRBV7-2; CDR3aa: ASRYIGVSPLH
j_gene: TRBJ2-3; v_gene: TRBV5-1; CDR3aa: ASSGGAVTDTQY
j_gene: TRBJ2-2; v_gene: TRBV7-6; CDR3aa: ASSLVGTSGPTGELF
j_gene: TRBJ1-2; v_gene: TRBV12-5; CDR3aa: ASGNGTGYGYT